The 18 T cell receptor beta chains in this list originate from one sample, sequenced in a study of T cell responses to AZD1222 COVID-19 vaccine. Profiled with immunoSEQ multiplex PCR; TCRdb holds only in-frame clones, not every one. In the table there are about 150,000 clones, about 90% of which are singletons. The material sequenced was peripheral blood, taken on day 0 of AZD1222 vaccination. The source of these receptors is an adult in good health.

V gene TRBV18 combines with J gene TRBJ2-5; D remains unclear. Trimming took 2 bases from V and 5 from J, leaving 9 bases between them. Germline V gives CDR1 KGHSH, CDR2 LQKENI. The CDR3 covers 13 residues. The CDR3 protein is CASSPGVGETQYF. The CDR3 DNA sequence: TGTGCCAGCTCACCAGGGGTTGGCGAGACCCAGTACTTC.

The V gene is TRBV6-5, the J gene TRBJ1-3, with a weak D call TRBD1 (5 bases). The V gene's germline CDR1 is MNHEY and CDR2 SVGAGI. The CDR3 is 16 residues long. The V and J ends lost 4 bases and 4 bases respectively, with 17 bases between them. The CDR3 region is CASSWGDARVGNTIYF. In nucleotides, the CDR3 is TGTGCCAGCAGTTGGGGGGACGCCCGGGTGGGAAACACCATATATTTT.

The chain links TRBV27 to TRBJ2-1; 11 positions agree with TRBD2. With 8 bases clipped from V and 2 bases from J, the junction kept 8 bases outside the gene matches. This CDR3 is 16 amino acids long. CDR1 is MNHEY and CDR2 is SMNVEV in the germline V gene (reference sequence). CDR3 protein: CASAFVGLAAYNEQFF. CDR3 coding DNA: TGTGCCAGCGCTTTCGTGGGACTAGCGGCCTACAATGAGCAGTTCTTC.

The chain couples TRBV27 to TRBJ1-2, with 10 bases that match TRBD1. J lost 3 bases, V lost 6 bases, and 1 base had no gene match. Germline V gene data show CDR1 as MNHEY and CDR2 as SMNVEV (reference sequence). The CDR3 covers 13 residues. The CDR3 loop is CASRDRGDYGYTF. CDR3 in DNA: TGTGCCAGCAGGGACAGGGGGGACTATGGCTACACCTTC.

J is TRBJ1-2 and V is TRBV28; the D gene is possibly TRBD1 (6 bases). Germline V gene data show CDR1 as MDHEN and CDR2 as SYDVKM. The CDR3 loop spans 13 amino acids. The V end was cut by 7 bases, the J end by 6 bases, with 15 bases between. The CDR3 nucleotides are TGTGCCAGCACCGGGGGGCTGCCGAATGGCTACACCTTC. Protein sequence: CASTGGLPNGYTF.

This rearrangement joins TRBV28 to TRBJ1-5, with a tentative D call TRBD1 (5 bases). The germline gives CDR1 MDHEN, CDR2 SYDVKM. The CDR3 runs 16 residues. Trimming pared 6 bases from V and 6 bases from J, leaving 21 bases between. The CDR3: CASSVPGPQPGQPQHF. The CDR3 DNA is TGTGCCAGCAGCGTCCCGGGACCACAGCCAGGTCAGCCCCAGCATTTT.

This chain uses TRBV15 with TRBJ2-5; either TRBD1 or TRBD2 may supply D (6 bases each). Germline V lookup: CDR1 LNHNV, CDR2 YYDKDF (reference sequence). The V gene lost 4 bases and the J gene lost 4 bases, with 13 bases spanning the gap. CDR3 length: 14 residues. The CDR3 reads CATSTRTAGETQYF. CDR3 nucleotide sequence: TGTGCCACCAGCACCCGGACAGCGGGAGAGACCCAGTACTTC. The full variable domain, with the rest looked up from reference TRBV15 and TRBJ2-5, is DAMVIQNPRYQVTQFGKPVTLSCSQTLNHNVMYWYQQKSSQAPKLLFHYYDKDFNNEADTPDNFQSRRPNTSFCFLDIRSPGLGDTAMYLCATSTRTAGETQYFGPGTRLLVL.

The count of this clone is one. The chain recombines TRBV28 with TRBJ2-7; 12 bases are a match to TRBD2. The CDR3 loop spans 15 amino acids. V shed 5 bases, J shed 5 bases, and the junction held 7 bases outside the gene matches. The germline V gene has CDR1 MDHEN and CDR2 SYDVKM. In DNA, the CDR3 is TGTGCCAGCAGTATCCTAGCGGGAGGGCCCCACGAGCAGTACTTC. It specifies CASSILAGGPHEQYF.

DNA for the CDR3: TGTGCCAGCAGTTACTACTACAGGGGCAAAGAAGGAGCTTTCTTT. Translating gives CASSYYYRGKEGAFF. The chain has TRBV6-5 and TRBJ1-1, with 7 bases lining up with TRBD1. J was trimmed by 10 bases and V by 1 base; bases with no gene match: 12. CDR1 is MNHEY, CDR2 SVGAGI, per germline. There are 15 residues in the CDR3.

The CDR3: CASSLHSGNTIYF. The CDR3 DNA is TGTGCCAGCAGTTTACACTCTGGAAACACCATATATTTT. The chain combines TRBV12-3 or TRBV12-4 with TRBJ1-3; D unresolved. This CDR3 is 13 amino acids long. Trimming removed 2 bases at V and 0 bases at J, with 2 bases between.

The chain combines TRBV5-4 with TRBJ2-1, with TRBD1 identical over 9 bases. The germline gives CDR1 SGHNT, CDR2 YYREEE (reference sequence). The CDR3 consists of 16 residues. V lost 4 bases and J lost 1; bases outside the gene matches: 6. CDR3 nucleotides: TGTGCCAGCAGCACAGGGGGCGTTAAGTCCTACAATGAGCAGTTCTTC. Residues: CASSTGGVKSYNEQFF.

This chain uses TRBV4-1 with TRBJ2-7; 9 nucleotides match TRBD1. The germline V gene encodes CDR1 MGHRA and CDR2 YSYEKL. Trimming removed 3 bases from V and 3 bases from J; junction bases left unmatched: 9. The length of the CDR3 is 16 residues. The CDR3 sequence: CASSQGQGGFGYEQYF. DNA for the CDR3: TGCGCCAGCAGCCAGGGACAGGGCGGATTTGGCTACGAGCAGTACTTC.

The chain employs TRBV19 and TRBJ1-1, with D tentatively TRBD1 (5 bases). The CDR3 length is 13 residues. CDR1 is LNHDA, CDR2 SQIVND, per germline (reference sequence). V dropped 5 bases and J dropped 10 bases, with 17 bases sitting between them. The CDR3 loop reads CASSPGGIGPAFF. CDR3 sequence (DNA): TGTGCCAGTAGTCCCGGGGGGATAGGGCCAGCTTTCTTT.

V usage is TRBV9 and J usage is TRBJ2-1; D is possibly TRBD1 (6 bases). CDR1 SGDLS and CDR2 YYNGEE come from the germline V gene. V was cut by 6 bases and J by 4 bases, with 17 bases left in between. The CDR3 runs 15 residues. The CDR3 DNA reads as TGTGCCAGCACCCAGGGGCTAGCTAGTTACAATGAGCAGTTCTTC. This sequence encodes CASTQGLASYNEQFF.

The chain links TRBV9 to TRBJ2-7; D call uncertain. Trimming cost V 4 bases and J 4 bases, with 15 bases left between them. The CDR3 is 14 amino acids. From germline, CDR1 is SGDLS and CDR2 YYNGEE. The CDR3 region has the DNA TGTGCCAGCAGCCCCTCTCAGAGAATTTACGAGCAGTACTTC. This translates into CASSPSQRIYEQYF. The full variable domain, rest sourced from reference TRBV9 and TRBJ2-7, is DSGVTQTPKHLITATGQRVTLRCSPRSGDLSVYWYQQSLDQGLQFLIQYYNGEERAKGNILERFSAQQFPDLHSELNLSSLELGDSALYFCASSPSQRIYEQYFGPGTRLTVT.

The chain uses TRBV4-1 and TRBJ2-5; D perhaps matches TRBD2 (5 bases). Per germline, CDR1 MGHRA and CDR2 YSYEKL. V gave up 4 bases and J gave up 4 bases, with 10 bases separating them. The CDR3 extends over 13 amino acids. CDR3 sequence reads: CASSLTEGETQYF. For the CDR3, the DNA is TGCGCCAGCAGCCTTACCGAGGGAGAGACCCAGTACTTC.

The J gene is TRBJ1-2, the V gene TRBV20-1; D is ambiguous. The CDR3 spans 11 residues. CDR1 and CDR2 from the germline V gene are DFQATT and SNEGSKA (reference sequence). V lost 3 bases and J lost 6, with 8 bases in between. The CDR3 loop is CSARAPHGYTF. The DNA for the CDR3 is TGCAGTGCTAGGGCCCCGCATGGCTACACCTTC.

This chain joins TRBV29-1 and TRBJ2-1; D gene uncertain. V was trimmed by 4 bases and J by 4 bases, leaving 5 bases between them. This CDR3 has 11 residues. Germline CDR1 reads SQVTM; CDR2 reads ANQGSEA. CDR3 sequence reads: CSVARYNEQFF. DNA of the CDR3: TGCAGCGTTGCTAGATACAATGAGCAGTTCTTC.